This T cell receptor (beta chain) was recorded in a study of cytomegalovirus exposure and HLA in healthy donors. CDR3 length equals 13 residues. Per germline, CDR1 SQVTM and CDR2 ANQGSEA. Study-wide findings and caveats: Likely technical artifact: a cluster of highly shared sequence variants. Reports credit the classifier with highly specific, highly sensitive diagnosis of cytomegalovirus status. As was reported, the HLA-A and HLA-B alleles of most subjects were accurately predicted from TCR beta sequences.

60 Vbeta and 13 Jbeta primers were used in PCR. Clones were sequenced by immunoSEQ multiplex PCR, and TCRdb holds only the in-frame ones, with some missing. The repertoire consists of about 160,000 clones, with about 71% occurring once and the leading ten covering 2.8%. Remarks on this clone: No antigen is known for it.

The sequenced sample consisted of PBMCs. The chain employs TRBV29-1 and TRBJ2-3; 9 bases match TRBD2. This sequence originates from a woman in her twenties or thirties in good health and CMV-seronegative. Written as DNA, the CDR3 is TGCGGCGCTGCTAGCGGGGTTACAGATACGCAGTATTTT. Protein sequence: CGAASGVTDTQYF.